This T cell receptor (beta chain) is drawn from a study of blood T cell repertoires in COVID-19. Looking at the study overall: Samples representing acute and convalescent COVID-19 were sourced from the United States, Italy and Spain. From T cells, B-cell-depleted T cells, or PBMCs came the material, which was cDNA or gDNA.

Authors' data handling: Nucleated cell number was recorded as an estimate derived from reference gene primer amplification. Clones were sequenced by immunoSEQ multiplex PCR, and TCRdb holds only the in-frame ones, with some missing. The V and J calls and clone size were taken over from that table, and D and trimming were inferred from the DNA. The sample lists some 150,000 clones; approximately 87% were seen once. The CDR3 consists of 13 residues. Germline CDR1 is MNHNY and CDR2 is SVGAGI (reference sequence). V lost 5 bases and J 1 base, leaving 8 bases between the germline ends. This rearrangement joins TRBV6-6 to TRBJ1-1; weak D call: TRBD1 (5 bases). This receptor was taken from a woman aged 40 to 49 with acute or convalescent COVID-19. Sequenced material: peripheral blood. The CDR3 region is CASSETENTEAFF. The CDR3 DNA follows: TGTGCCAGCAGTGAGACAGAGAACACTGAAGCTTTCTTT.